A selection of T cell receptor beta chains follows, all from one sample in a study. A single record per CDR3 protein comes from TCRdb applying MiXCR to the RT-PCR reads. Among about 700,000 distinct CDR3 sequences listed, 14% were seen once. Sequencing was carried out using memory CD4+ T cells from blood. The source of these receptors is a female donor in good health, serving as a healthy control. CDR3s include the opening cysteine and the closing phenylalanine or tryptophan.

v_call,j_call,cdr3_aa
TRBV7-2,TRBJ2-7,CASSFGALYEQYF
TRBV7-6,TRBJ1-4,CASSPRGQLNEKLFF
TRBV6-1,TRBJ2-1,CASSGGLAYNEQFF
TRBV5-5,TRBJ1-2,CASSFIPPRGGLNGYTF
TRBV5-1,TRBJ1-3,CASSVLRQGSSGNTIYF
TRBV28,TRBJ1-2,CASSSGEGAGGYTF
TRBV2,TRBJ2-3,CASRNRLISTDTQYF
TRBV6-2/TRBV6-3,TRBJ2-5,CASSYPVEETQYF
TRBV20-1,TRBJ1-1,CSARDRGRTEAFF
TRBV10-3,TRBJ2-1,CATRSDTYNEQFF